The 20 T cell receptor beta chains below come from one sample, sequenced in a study of T-cell reconstitution after alpha-beta-depleted transplantation in children (dated by TCRdb to 2015 to 2016). Library preparation employed PCR. TCRdb shows the sequencer as Illumina HiSeq 2500. TCR libraries were prepared with molecular barcoding, using unique molecular identifiers to normalize TCRbeta repertoire quantification. TCRdb's own reprocessing of the public reads used fastp at Q25 and MiXCR and kept productive beta chains. CDR3 protein sequences are deduplicated, and each keeps its most common genes and DNA. Counted in this sample were around 670,000 distinct CDR3 sequences; approximately 14% of them appeared once. Together, the top ten hold 0.79% of the sample. Sample treatment or condition, as interpreted from the label and publication: allogeneic hematopoietic cell transplantation with graft depleted of TCRalphabeta T cells and CD19 B cells.

Sequencing used PBMCs, obtained before TCRalphabeta/CD19-depleted stem cell transplant. The receptors stem from a girl aged 2-10 years with congenital amegakaryocytic thrombocytopenia, due to receive a stem cell transplant.

This clonotype showed up just a few times. The chain combines TRBV20-1 with TRBJ2-5, with D possibly TRBD2 on 5 matching bases. This CDR3 is built from 13 residues. Germline values: CDR1 DFQATT, CDR2 SNEGSKA (reference sequence). V lost 4 bases, J lost 5 bases, and 14 bases lay in between. The CDR3 sequence is CSAKVSIAETQYF. DNA of the CDR3: TGCAGTGCTAAGGTCTCCATAGCGGAGACCCAGTACTTC.

This clonotype was seen only a few times. The gene calls are TRBV5-6 and TRBJ2-3, with D possibly matching TRBD1 (5 bases). The CDR3 length is 13 residues. Trimming took 6 bases from V and 10 from J, leaving 18 bases between them. Germline CDR1 SGHDT, CDR2 YYEEEE. This chain's CDR3 is CASTIQERPPQYF. The CDR3 DNA is TGTGCCAGCACCATACAGGAGCGTCCCCCGCAGTATTTT.

This clonotype has a count of ten or more. This sequence joins TRBV12-3 or TRBV12-4 and TRBJ2-2; D is unclear. CDR3 length equals 15 residues. V was cut by 7 bases and J by 5 bases, with 17 bases left in between. The CDR3 nucleotides are TGTGCCAGCACCCTAACGGAGAAGGGAACCGGGGAGCTGTTTTTT. Translated, it gives CASTLTEKGTGELFF.

The chain employs TRBV7-3 and TRBJ2-5; D not certain. V lost 5 bases, J lost 1 base, and 11 bases lay in between. The germline CDR1 and CDR2 sequences are SGHTA and FQGTGA. The CDR3 has 14 amino acids. The CDR3 reads CASSPDGFQETQYF. DNA of the CDR3: TGTGCCAGCAGCCCCGACGGATTCCAAGAGACCCAGTACTTC. The full variable domain, completed using reference TRBV7-3 and TRBJ2-5, is GAGVSQTPSNKVTEKGKYVELRCDPISGHTALYWYRQSLGQGPEFLIYFQGTGAADDSGLPNDRFFAVRPEGSVSTLKIQRTERGDSAVYLCASSPDGFQETQYFGPGTRLLVL.

J is TRBJ2-1 and V is TRBV7-3; D is unresolved. Looked up from germline, CDR1 is SGHTA and CDR2 is FQGTGA. The CDR3 consists of 16 residues. Between the trimmed V and J ends, which lost 5 bases and 7 bases, there was a span of 21 bases. CDR3 residues: CASSPIRMAPWNEQFF. In nucleotides, the CDR3 is TGTGCCAGCAGCCCAATTCGAATGGCGCCTTGGAATGAGCAGTTCTTC.

This clonotype showed up many times. CDR3 sequence (DNA): TGTGCCAGCAGCCCCCGGGAAGTCCCGGGTTACAATGAGCAGTTCTTC. Amino acids: CASSPREVPGYNEQFF. The rearrangement links TRBV9 to TRBJ2-1; TRBD2 is a possible D gene (5 bases). Germline V gene sequence: CDR1 SGDLS, CDR2 YYNGEE. This CDR3 is 16 amino acids long. Trimming took 4 bases from V and 4 from J, leaving 18 bases between them.

This clonotype occurred a few times. The gene calls are TRBV20-1 and TRBJ2-1, with D possibly TRBD2 on 5 matching bases. The V end was cut by 0 bases, the J end by 2 bases, with 17 bases between. The CDR3 has 17 residues. CDR1 DFQATT and CDR2 SNEGSKA come from the germline V gene (reference sequence). Written as DNA, the CDR3 is TGCAGTGCTAGAGATCCACGGTTAGCGCTTCCCTACAATGAGCAGTTCTTC. As protein: CSARDPRLALPYNEQFF.

Only a few counts were recorded for this clonotype. V gene TRBV5-1 combines with J gene TRBJ2-5; 8 bases map to TRBD2. V dropped 1 base and J dropped 5; count of bases not matched to a gene: 7. Germline CDR1 is SGHRS and CDR2 is YFSETQ. The CDR3 is 15 residues long. The CDR3 bases are TGCGCCAGCAGCTTGCTCCGGGAGGGACGGGAGACCCAGTACTTC. Translating it yields CASSLLREGRETQYF.

There are many counts of this clonotype. The rearrangement links TRBV4-1 to TRBJ1-5, with 10 bases fitting TRBD1. From germline, CDR1 is MGHRA and CDR2 YSYEKL. The CDR3 has 15 amino acids. Trimming removed 1 base from V and 9 bases from J; junction bases left unmatched: 6. In nucleotides, the CDR3 is TGCGCCAGCAGCCAAGGACAGGGGGCTAATTGGCCCCAGCATTTT. Its translation: CASSQGQGANWPQHF.

In the case of this clonotype: This clone may be a read error of a much larger clone one base away. The gene calls are TRBV29-1 and TRBJ2-1; 11 bases fit TRBD2. Trimming cost V 3 bases and J 5 bases; bases outside gene matches: 9. There are 16 residues in the CDR3. The germline V gene has CDR1 SQVTM and CDR2 ANQGSEA. CDR3 loop: CSVDGRTSGFDNEQFF. The CDR3 nucleotides read TGCAGCGTTGACGGAAGGACTAGCGGGTTCGACAATGAGCAGTTCTTC.

This clonotype was seen ten or more times. V and J are TRBV5-1 and TRBJ2-1, with 7 bases lining up with TRBD1. From germline, CDR1 is SGHRS and CDR2 YFSETQ. V lost 0 bases and J lost 4; bases outside the gene matches: 4. The length of the CDR3 is 15 residues. CDR3 sequence (DNA): TGCGCCAGCAGCTTGGAGGGGACAGCGTACAATGAGCAGTTCTTC. Its protein is CASSLEGTAYNEQFF.

This clonotype was detected a few times. The gene calls are TRBV20-1 and TRBJ2-7; D is ambiguous. V gave up 0 bases and J gave up 0 bases, with 15 bases separating them. CDR1 is DFQATT and CDR2 is SNEGSKA in the germline V gene (reference sequence). The CDR3 runs 16 residues. The CDR3 reads CSARDLRLESSYEQYF. For the CDR3, the DNA is TGCAGTGCTAGAGATCTTCGGTTGGAGAGCTCCTACGAGCAGTACTTC.

This clonotype was observed at least ten times. The chain recombines TRBV5-1 with TRBJ2-5; D is uncertain. V gave up 0 bases and J gave up 0 bases, with 6 bases separating them. The CDR3 extends over 14 amino acids. CDR1 is SGHRS and CDR2 is YFSETQ in the germline V gene. The CDR3 region is CASSLGRYQETQYF. In nucleotides, the CDR3 is TGCGCCAGCAGCTTGGGGCGGTACCAAGAGACCCAGTACTTC.

In this sample, this clonotype turned up a few times. The chain links TRBV20-1 to TRBJ2-1, with 14 bases identical to TRBD2. The CDR3 is made up of 16 amino acids. Germline assignment: CDR1 DFQATT and CDR2 SNEGSKA (reference sequence). With V trimmed by 6 bases and J by 7 bases, 11 bases remained unmatched. In DNA, the CDR3 is TGCAGTGCGCCGGGACTAGCGGGAGCCCCTCGGAATGAGCAGTTCTTC. As protein: CSAPGLAGAPRNEQFF.

The rearrangement uses TRBV5-1 and TRBJ2-3; D may be TRBD1 (6 bases). The germline V and J ends were trimmed by 3 bases and 2 bases, with 10 bases remaining between them. Germline-derived CDR1 and CDR2 are SGHRS and YFSETQ. This CDR3 is 14 amino acids long. The CDR3 DNA reads TGCGCCAGCAGCTACAGACAGGACACAGATACGCAGTATTTT. This encodes CASSYRQDTDTQYF.

This clonotype was observed at least ten times. The V and J genes are TRBV20-1 and TRBJ1-1; D is undetermined. Trimming left V 1 base short and J 4 bases short, with 10 bases between. The CDR3 is 13 residues long. CDR1 is DFQATT and CDR2 is SNEGSKA in the germline V gene (reference sequence). As DNA, the CDR3 is TGCAGTGCTAGAGCCTCGTGGGGCACTGAAGCTTTCTTT. The encoded protein is CSARASWGTEAFF.

This clonotype was counted only a few times. The rearrangement links TRBV24-1 to TRBJ2-2; tentatively, D is TRBD2 (5 bases). V gave up 6 bases and J gave up 6 bases, with 19 bases separating them. Per germline, CDR1 KGHDR and CDR2 SFDVKD. The CDR3 extends over 16 amino acids. As DNA, the CDR3 is TGTGCCACCAGTCCAAGTACTAGTAAAGGGTCCGGGGAGCTGTTTTTT. Its protein product is CATSPSTSKGSGELFF.

The chain employs TRBV5-1 and TRBJ2-2, with a weak D call TRBD2 (6 bases). The CDR3 loop spans 14 amino acids. V lost 3 bases to trimming and J lost 4 bases, with 10 bases between them. From germline, CDR1 is SGHRS and CDR2 YFSETQ. CDR3 region: CASSSLATTGELFF. The CDR3 DNA sequence: TGCGCCAGCAGCTCGCTAGCGACCACCGGGGAGCTGTTTTTT.

This clonotype was detected ten times or more. The chain uses TRBV15 and TRBJ2-5; D is unclear. The V gene's germline CDR1 is LNHNV and CDR2 YYDKDF (reference sequence). The CDR3 consists of 16 residues. Trimming removed 4 bases from V and 5 bases from J, with 20 bases in between. DNA for the CDR3: TGTGCCACCAGCATTACAGAAGTAAGGCCCAGGGAGACCCAGTACTTC. It is translated as CATSITEVRPRETQYF.

This clonotype appeared many times. This chain links TRBV28 with TRBJ2-3; a weak D match, TRBD2 (5 bases). There are 15 residues in the CDR3. Per the germline V gene, CDR1 is MDHEN and CDR2 is SYDVKM. V was shortened by 2 bases and J by 4 bases, with 13 bases between the two germline ends. The CDR3 here is CASSLPWTGSDTQYF. The DNA of the CDR3 is TGTGCCAGCAGTTTACCCTGGACTGGTTCAGATACGCAGTATTTT.